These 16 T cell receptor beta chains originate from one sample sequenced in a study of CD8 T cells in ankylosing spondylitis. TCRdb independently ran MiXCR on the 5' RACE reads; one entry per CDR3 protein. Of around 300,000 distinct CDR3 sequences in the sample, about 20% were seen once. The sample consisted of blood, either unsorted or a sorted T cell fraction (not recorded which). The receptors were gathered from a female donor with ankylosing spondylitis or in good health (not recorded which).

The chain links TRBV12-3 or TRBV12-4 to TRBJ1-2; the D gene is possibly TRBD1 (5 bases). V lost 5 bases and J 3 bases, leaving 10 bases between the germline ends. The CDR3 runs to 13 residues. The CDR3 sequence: CASSADSYYGYTF. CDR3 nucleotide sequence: TGTGCCAGCAGTGCTGACAGCTACTATGGCTACACCTTC.

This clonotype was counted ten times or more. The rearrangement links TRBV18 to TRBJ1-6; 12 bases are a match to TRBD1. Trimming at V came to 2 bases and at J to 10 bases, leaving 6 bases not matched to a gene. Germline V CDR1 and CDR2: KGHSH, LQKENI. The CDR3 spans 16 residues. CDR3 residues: CASSPLGQGASSPLHF. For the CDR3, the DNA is TGTGCCAGCTCACCATTGGGACAGGGGGCATCCTCACCCCTCCACTTT.

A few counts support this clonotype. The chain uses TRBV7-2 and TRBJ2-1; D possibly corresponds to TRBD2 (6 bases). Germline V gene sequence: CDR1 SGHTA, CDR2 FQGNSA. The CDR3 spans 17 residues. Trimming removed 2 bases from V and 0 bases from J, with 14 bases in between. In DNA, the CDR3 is TGTGCCAGCAGCTTAATCCCGGGACTGAGCTCCTACAATGAGCAGTTCTTC. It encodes CASSLIPGLSSYNEQFF.

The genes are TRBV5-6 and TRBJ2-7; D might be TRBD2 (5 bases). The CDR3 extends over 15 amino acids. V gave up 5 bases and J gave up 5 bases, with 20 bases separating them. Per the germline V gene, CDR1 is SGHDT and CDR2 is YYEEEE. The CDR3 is CASRATSGWRNEQYF. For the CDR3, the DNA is TGTGCCAGCAGGGCTACCTCGGGGTGGAGAAACGAGCAGTACTTC.

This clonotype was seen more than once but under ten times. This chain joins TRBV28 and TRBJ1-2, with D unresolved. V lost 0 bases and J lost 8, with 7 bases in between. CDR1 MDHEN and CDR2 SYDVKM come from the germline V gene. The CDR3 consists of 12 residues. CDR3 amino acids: CASSLWALGYTF. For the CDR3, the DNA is TGTGCCAGCAGTTTATGGGCCTTAGGCTACACCTTC.

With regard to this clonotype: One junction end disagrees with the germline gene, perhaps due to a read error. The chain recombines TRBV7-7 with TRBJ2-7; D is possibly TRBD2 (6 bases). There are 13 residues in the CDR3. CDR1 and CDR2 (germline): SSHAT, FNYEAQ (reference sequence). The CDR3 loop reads CASSPLPPGDPYF. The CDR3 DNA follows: TGTGCTAGCAGCCCATTGCCACCGGGAGATCCTTACTTC.

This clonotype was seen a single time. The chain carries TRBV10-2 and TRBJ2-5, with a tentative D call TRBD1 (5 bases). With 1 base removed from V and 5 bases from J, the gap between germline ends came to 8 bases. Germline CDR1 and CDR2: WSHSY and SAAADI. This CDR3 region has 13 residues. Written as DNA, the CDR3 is TGCGCCAGCAGTGAGTTGAAGGGGGAGACCCAGTACTTC. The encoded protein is CASSELKGETQYF.

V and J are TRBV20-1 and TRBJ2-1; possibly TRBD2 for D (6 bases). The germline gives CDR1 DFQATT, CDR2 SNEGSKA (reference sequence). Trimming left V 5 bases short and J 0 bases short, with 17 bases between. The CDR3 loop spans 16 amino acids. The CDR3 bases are TGCAGTGCTCTACAGATCACTAGCAGCTCCTACAATGAGCAGTTCTTC. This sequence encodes CSALQITSSSYNEQFF.

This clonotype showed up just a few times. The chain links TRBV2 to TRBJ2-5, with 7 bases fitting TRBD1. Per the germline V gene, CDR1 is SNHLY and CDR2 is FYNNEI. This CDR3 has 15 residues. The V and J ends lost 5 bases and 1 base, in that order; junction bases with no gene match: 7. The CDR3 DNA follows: TGTGCCAGCAGTAAGGACAGGAACACCCAAGAGACCCAGTACTTC. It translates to CASSKDRNTQETQYF.

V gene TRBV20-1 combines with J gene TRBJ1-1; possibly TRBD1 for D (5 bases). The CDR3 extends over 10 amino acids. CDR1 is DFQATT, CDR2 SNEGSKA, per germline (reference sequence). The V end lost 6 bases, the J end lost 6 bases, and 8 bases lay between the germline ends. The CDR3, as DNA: TGCAGTGCCGGGGACTCTGAAGCTTTCTTT. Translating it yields CSAGDSEAFF.

This chain's CDR3 is CASNTREGTGEQFF. In nucleotides, the CDR3 is TGTGCCAGCAACACAAGGGAAGGGACTGGTGAGCAGTTCTTC. This chain uses TRBV7-8 with TRBJ2-1, with a possible D match to TRBD2 (6 bases). The germline V gene encodes CDR1 SGHVS and CDR2 FQNEAQ. The CDR3 consists of 14 residues. V lost 7 bases, J lost 9 bases, and 19 bases lay in between.

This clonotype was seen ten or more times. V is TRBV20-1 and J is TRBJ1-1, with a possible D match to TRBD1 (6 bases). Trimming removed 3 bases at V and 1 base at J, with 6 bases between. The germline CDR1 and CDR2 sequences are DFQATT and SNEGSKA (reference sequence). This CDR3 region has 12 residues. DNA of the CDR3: TGCAGTGCTAGGACAGGGAACACTGAAGCTTTCTTT. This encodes CSARTGNTEAFF.

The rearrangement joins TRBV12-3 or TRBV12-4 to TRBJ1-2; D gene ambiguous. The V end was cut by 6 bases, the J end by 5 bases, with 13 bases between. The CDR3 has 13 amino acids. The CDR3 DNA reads TGTGCCAGCAGCCCCACAGAATTATATGGCTACACCTTC. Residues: CASSPTELYGYTF.

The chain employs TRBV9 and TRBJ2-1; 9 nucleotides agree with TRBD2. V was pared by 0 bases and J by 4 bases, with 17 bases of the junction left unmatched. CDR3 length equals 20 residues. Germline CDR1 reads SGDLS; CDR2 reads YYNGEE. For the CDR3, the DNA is TGTGCCAGCAGCGTAGTGGCGCTAGCGGGGACACCGGCCCCGTACAATGAGCAGTTCTTC. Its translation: CASSVVALAGTPAPYNEQFF.

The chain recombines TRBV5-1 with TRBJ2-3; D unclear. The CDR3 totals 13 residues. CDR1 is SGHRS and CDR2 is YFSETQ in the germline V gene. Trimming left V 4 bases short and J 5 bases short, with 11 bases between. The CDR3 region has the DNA TGCGCCAGCAGCCTTCCGACTGAAGATACGCAGTATTTT. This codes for CASSLPTEDTQYF.

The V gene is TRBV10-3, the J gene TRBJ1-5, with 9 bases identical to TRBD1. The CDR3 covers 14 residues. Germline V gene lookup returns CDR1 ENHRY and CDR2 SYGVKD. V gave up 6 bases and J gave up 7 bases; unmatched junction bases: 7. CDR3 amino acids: CAISEGTGNQPQHF. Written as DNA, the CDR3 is TGTGCCATCAGCGAAGGGACAGGGAACCAGCCCCAGCATTTT.